Included here is one TCR beta chain sequence, with context. The data were taken from a study of blood T cell repertoires in COVID-19. Study overall: The United States, Italy and Spain supplied acute and convalescent COVID-19 samples. From T cells, B-cell-depleted T cells, or PBMCs came the material, which was cDNA or gDNA.

The germline V gene encodes CDR1 MNHEY and CDR2 SVGAGI. This CDR3 has 15 amino acids. The V and J ends lost 0 bases and 6 bases, in that order; junction bases with no gene match: 4. Authors' data handling: Amplification of reference gene primers was used by the study to estimate nucleated cell counts. Measured with immunoSEQ multiplex PCR; TCRdb has only the in-frame clones, and not every one. The DNA was the basis for D and trimming; V, J and clone size are from that table. The sample records 45,000 to 60,000 clones, around 83% being singletons. The sequence derives from an older woman with acute or convalescent COVID-19. This sequence joins TRBV6-5 and TRBJ1-2; 10 positions match TRBD1. Sequencing was carried out using peripheral blood. The CDR3 nucleotides read TGTGCCAGCAGTTACTCCCGGGACAGGGGCCATGGCTACACCTTC. It encodes CASSYSRDRGHGYTF.